The 7 T cell receptor beta chains given below trace back to one sample, sequenced in a study of cytomegalovirus exposure and HLA in healthy donors. The PCR had 60 Vbeta and 13 Jbeta primers. Only in-frame clones appear in the TCRdb table, and some are missing; sequencing was by immunoSEQ multiplex PCR. The table lists about 150,000 clones, roughly 80% of them singletons. What was sequenced was PBMCs. These TCRs come from a male donor in good health and CMV-seronegative.

Remarks on this clone: Other DNA variants within this sample encode the same CDR3. The rearrangement uses TRBV6-6 and TRBJ2-1; TRBD2 aligns across 11 bases. There are 15 residues in the CDR3. The ends lost 2 bases at V and 7 bases at J; junction bases unmatched: 4. The germline gives CDR1 MNHNY, CDR2 SVGAGI (reference sequence). The DNA for the CDR3 is TGTGCCAGCAGTTACCTGGCTAGCGGGGGGAATGAGCAGTTCTTC. Translation: CASSYLASGGNEQFF.

The chain couples TRBV2 to TRBJ1-6, with a weak D call TRBD1 (5 bases). V lost 2 bases to trimming and J lost 2 bases, with 7 bases between them. The germline V gene has CDR1 SNHLY and CDR2 FYNNEI. This CDR3 spans 15 amino acids. The CDR3 DNA reads TGTGCCAGCAGTGAAAGGGGTACCTATAATTCACCCCTCCACTTT. It is translated as CASSERGTYNSPLHF. Complete variable domain (other parts from reference TRBV2 and TRBJ1-6): EPEVTQTPSHQVTQMGQEVILRCVPISNHLYFYWYRQILGQKVEFLVSFYNNEISEKSEIFDDQFSVERPDGSNFTLKIRSTKLEDSAMYFCASSERGTYNSPLHFGNGTRLTVT.

This clone turned up a few times. The chain joins TRBV4-1 to TRBJ2-1; D unresolved. V was shortened by 1 base and J by 6 bases, with 13 bases between the two germline ends. The CDR3 sequence is 15 residues long. Germline V lookup: CDR1 MGHRA, CDR2 YSYEKL. The CDR3 DNA reads as TGCGCCAGCAGCCAAGGACTCGGGTCGGCCAATGAGCAGTTCTTC. This translates into CASSQGLGSANEQFF.

The V call is TRBV4-2, the J call TRBJ2-7; tentatively, D is TRBD1 (6 bases). Trimming removed 2 bases at V and 2 bases at J, with 22 bases between. The germline V gene has CDR1 LGHNA and CDR2 YNFKEQ. CDR3 size: 18 residues. CDR3 bases: TGTGCCAGCAGCCAACAGAGACCTCGATTGGGGGCCACCTACGAGCAGTACTTC. Translated: CASSQQRPRLGATYEQYF.

This clone was recorded once. The chain is built from TRBV7-9 and TRBJ2-3, with a possible D match to TRBD2 (5 bases). Trimming removed 4 bases from V and 3 bases from J, with 14 bases in between. The CDR3 covers 15 residues. The germline CDR1 and CDR2 sequences are SEHNR and FQNEAQ (reference sequence). The CDR3 sequence: CASSWSGRNTDTQYF. The CDR3, as DNA: TGTGCCAGCAGCTGGAGCGGTCGTAATACAGATACGCAGTATTTT.

Turning to this clone: Other DNA sequences in this sample translate to the same CDR3. The V and J genes are TRBV27 and TRBJ2-7; D is unclear. V lost 0 bases and J 4 bases, leaving 7 bases between the germline ends. CDR1 and CDR2 from the germline V gene are MNHEY and SMNVEV (reference sequence). The CDR3 runs 13 residues. CDR3 nucleotides: TGTGCCAGCAGTTTATCGGCCCCTTACGAGCAGTACTTC. Translated, it gives CASSLSAPYEQYF.

A single count supports this clone. The gene calls are TRBV28 and TRBJ2-2; TRBD1 is a possible D gene (5 bases). Germline values: CDR1 MDHEN, CDR2 SYDVKM. This CDR3 region has 14 residues. Deletions cut 7 bases from V and 1 base from J, with 10 bases between. This CDR3 is CASTSDKNTGELFF. In DNA, the CDR3 is TGTGCCAGCACCTCGGACAAGAACACCGGGGAGCTGTTTTTT.